The 9 T cell receptor beta chains in this list originate from one sample, sequenced in a study of blood T cell repertoires in COVID-19. TCRdb's copy holds only in-frame clones and misses some; the assay was immunoSEQ multiplex PCR. Here the sample spans about 120,000 clones, around 90% being singletons. Sequenced material: peripheral blood. These receptors came from a woman aged 55-69 years with COVID-19, enrolled during active disease.

V gene TRBV5-1 combines with J gene TRBJ2-7; D is ambiguous. Trimming left V 0 bases short and J 5 bases short, with 15 bases between. Germline V lookup: CDR1 SGHRS, CDR2 YFSETQ. This CDR3 is 15 amino acids long. CDR3 amino acids: CASSLEHRNFNEQYF. The CDR3 DNA follows: TGCGCCAGCAGCTTGGAACACAGAAACTTTAACGAGCAGTACTTC. Drawing the rest from reference TRBV5-1 and TRBJ2-7, the complete variable domain is KAGVTQTPRYLIKTRGQQVTLSCSPISGHRSVSWYQQTPGQGLQFLFEYFSETQRNKGNFPGRFSGRQFSNSRSEMNVSTLELGDSALYLCASSLEHRNFNEQYFGPGTRLTVT.

This chain uses TRBV5-4 with TRBJ2-3, with D tentatively TRBD2 (6 bases). V shed 1 base and J shed 6 bases, with 9 bases lying between them. Germline V CDR1 and CDR2: SGHNT, YYREEE (reference sequence). This CDR3 region has 13 residues. The CDR3 here is CASSLSGGDTQYF. In nucleotides, the CDR3 is TGTGCCAGCAGCTTGAGTGGGGGGGATACGCAGTATTTT.

The V call is TRBV19, the J call TRBJ2-1; maybe TRBD1 (6 bases). This CDR3 contains 17 residues. The V gene's germline CDR1 is LNHDA and CDR2 SQIVND (reference sequence). V was trimmed by 7 bases and J by 0 bases, leaving 19 bases between them. The CDR3 DNA sequence: TGTGCCAGTACCCGGACAGCAACGGGGAGCTCCTACAATGAGCAGTTCTTC. Protein product: CASTRTATGSSYNEQFF.

This clone was observed a few times. V and J are TRBV6-1 and TRBJ1-5, with D perhaps matching TRBD1 (5 bases). Looked up from germline, CDR1 is MNHNS and CDR2 is SASEGT. CDR3 length: 14 residues. Between the trimmed V and J ends, which lost 1 base and 7 bases, there was a span of 11 bases. In DNA form, the CDR3 reads TGTGCCAGCAGTGAAGGGGGGGATTTCCAGCCCCAGCATTTT. It yields the protein CASSEGGDFQPQHF.

This chain links TRBV9 with TRBJ2-7; 8 bases are a match to TRBD1. V lost 3 bases to trimming and J lost 13 bases; unmatched junction nucleotides: 3. The CDR3 consists of 10 residues. The V gene's germline CDR1 is SGDLS and CDR2 YYNGEE. The CDR3 DNA is TGTGCCAGCAGCGGGGACAGGATTTACTTC. Translated: CASSGDRIYF.

V usage is TRBV18 and J usage is TRBJ1-5; 8 bases match TRBD1. Per the germline V gene, CDR1 is KGHSH and CDR2 is LQKENI. V lost 1 base, J lost 5 bases, and 1 base stayed unmatched. CDR3 length: 14 residues. The CDR3 region is CASSPQTGDQPQHF. The DNA of the CDR3 is TGTGCCAGCTCACCACAGACAGGGGATCAGCCCCAGCATTTT. The full variable domain, rest sourced from reference TRBV18 and TRBJ1-5, is NAGVMQNPRHLVRRRGQEARLRCSPMKGHSHVYWYRQLPEEGLKFMVYLQKENIIDESGMPKERFSAEFPKEGPSILRIQQVVRGDSAAYFCASSPQTGDQPQHFGDGTRLSIL.

The chain is built from TRBV18 and TRBJ2-3; 14 nucleotides line up with TRBD2. V was clipped by 0 bases and J by 1 base; unmatched bases: 9. In germline, CDR1 is KGHSH, CDR2 LQKENI. The CDR3 loop spans 20 amino acids. Written as DNA, the CDR3 is TGTGCCAGCTCACCACCGGGACTAGCGGGGGCCCTTGGGGGCACAGATACGCAGTATTTT. Its translation: CASSPPGLAGALGGTDTQYF.

The chain employs TRBV9 and TRBJ1-4; no reliable D call. Per the germline V gene, CDR1 is SGDLS and CDR2 is YYNGEE. The ends were cut back, 0 bases at V and 2 bases at J, with 11 bases in the middle. This CDR3 comprises 16 residues. DNA of the CDR3: TGTGCCAGCAGCGTAGGGGTAATCGGGACTAATGAAAAACTGTTTTTT. The encoded protein is CASSVGVIGTNEKLFF. Drawing the rest from reference TRBV9 and TRBJ1-4, the complete variable domain is DSGVTQTPKHLITATGQRVTLRCSPRSGDLSVYWYQQSLDQGLQFLIQYYNGEERAKGNILERFSAQQFPDLHSELNLSSLELGDSALYFCASSVGVIGTNEKLFFGSGTQLSVL.

J is TRBJ2-3 and V is TRBV4-3; 8 bases align to TRBD2. Per the germline V gene, CDR1 is LGHNA and CDR2 is YSLEER. Trimming removed 0 bases from V and 0 bases from J; junction bases left unmatched: 5. The CDR3 runs to 17 residues. The CDR3 spells CASSQERRGASTDTQYF. CDR3 in DNA: TGCGCCAGCAGCCAAGAGAGGCGGGGGGCTAGCACAGATACGCAGTATTTT.